This section outlines one TCR beta chain sequence together with its context. What it recognizes is unknown. Assay: immunoSEQ multiplex PCR; the TCRdb copy retains only in-frame clones and omits some. The sample has roughly 150,000 clones, 80% to 95% seen once; the top ten hold 1.6%. CDR1 and CDR2 from the germline V gene are MNHNY and SVGAGI (reference sequence). The ends lost 7 bases at V and 6 bases at J; junction bases unmatched: 7. The length of the CDR3 is 13 residues. The entry originates in a study of T cell responses to AZD1222 COVID-19 vaccine. Study results and limitations: Just a handful of AZD1222 recipients tested seropositive at baseline. Compared with day 0, the breadth and depth of the Spike-specific TCR repertoire rose significantly after two doses of AZD1222.

The sequence came from an adult in good health. The rearrangement uses TRBV6-6 and TRBJ1-2; 8 bases align to TRBD1. The sequenced sample was peripheral blood, obtained on day 0 of AZD1222 vaccination. CDR3 sequence: CASNKDRDHGYTF. CDR3 in DNA: TGTGCCAGCAATAAGGACAGGGACCATGGCTACACCTTC.